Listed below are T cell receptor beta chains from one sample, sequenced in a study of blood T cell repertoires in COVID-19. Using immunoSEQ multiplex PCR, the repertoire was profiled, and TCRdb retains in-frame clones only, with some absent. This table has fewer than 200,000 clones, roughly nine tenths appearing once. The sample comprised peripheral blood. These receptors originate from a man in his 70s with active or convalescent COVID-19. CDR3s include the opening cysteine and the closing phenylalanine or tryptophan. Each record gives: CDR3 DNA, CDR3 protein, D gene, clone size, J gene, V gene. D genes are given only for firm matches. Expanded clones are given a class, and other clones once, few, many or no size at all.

CDR3nt: TGTGCCAGCTCCCGAATCCCGGGTAGTGGCTACACCTTC
CDR3aa: CASSRIPGSGYTF
d_gene: .
abundance: .
j_gene: TRBJ1-2
v_gene: TRBV5-8

CDR3nt: TGTGCCAGCAGTTACCGGACAGGAAGAACTGAAGCTTTCTTT
CDR3aa: CASSYRTGRTEAFF
d_gene: TRBD1
abundance: .
j_gene: TRBJ1-1
v_gene: TRBV28

CDR3nt: TGTGCCACCAGTGACCGACCCCGGGACAGCAACACTGAAGCTTTCTTT
CDR3aa: CATSDRPRDSNTEAFF
d_gene: TRBD1
abundance: .
j_gene: TRBJ1-1
v_gene: TRBV24-1

CDR3nt: TGTGCCAGCAGTCCAGACAGGGCCTTCAATGAAAAACTGTTTTTT
CDR3aa: CASSPDRAFNEKLFF
d_gene: TRBD1
abundance: .
j_gene: TRBJ1-4
v_gene: TRBV28

CDR3nt: TGTGCCAGCAGTATCTCGGGAGGCGAGCAGTACTTC
CDR3aa: CASSISGGEQYF
d_gene: TRBD2
abundance: .
j_gene: TRBJ2-7
v_gene: TRBV27

CDR3nt: TGTGCCACCTCGGGAAGCAATCAGCCCCAGCATTTT
CDR3aa: CATSGSNQPQHF
d_gene: .
abundance: .
j_gene: TRBJ1-5
v_gene: TRBV2

CDR3nt: TGTGCCAGCAGTCCCCGCGGACAGGGGGGTAACTATGGCTACACCTTC
CDR3aa: CASSPRGQGGNYGYTF
d_gene: TRBD1
abundance: few
j_gene: TRBJ1-2
v_gene: TRBV6-6

CDR3nt: TGTGCCAGTAGTATATGGACTAGCGGGGTCACATCTAGCTCCTACAATGAGCAGTTCTTC
CDR3aa: CASSIWTSGVTSSSYNEQFF
d_gene: TRBD2
abundance: .
j_gene: TRBJ2-1
v_gene: TRBV19

CDR3nt: TGTGCCAGCAGCTTACCAAGACAGGGGAATTCACCCCTCCACTTT
CDR3aa: CASSLPRQGNSPLHF
d_gene: TRBD1
abundance: .
j_gene: TRBJ1-6
v_gene: TRBV28

CDR3nt: TGTGCCAGCAGTTTTGGGGGGAGTGGCCACAATGAGCAGTTCTTC
CDR3aa: CASSFGGSGHNEQFF
d_gene: .
abundance: .
j_gene: TRBJ2-1
v_gene: TRBV27

CDR3nt: TGTGCCAGCTCCCCGGACAGGGGATTATCTGAAGCTTTCTTT
CDR3aa: CASSPDRGLSEAFF
d_gene: TRBD1
abundance: .
j_gene: TRBJ1-1
v_gene: TRBV18

CDR3nt: TGTGCCAGCAGTCGCCTACTAGCGGGAGGGCCGGGCGAGCAGTTCTTC
CDR3aa: CASSRLLAGGPGEQFF
d_gene: TRBD2
abundance: .
j_gene: TRBJ2-1
v_gene: TRBV6-6

CDR3nt: TGTGCCAGCTCACCATTGGGACTAGCGGCTAATGAGCAGTTCTTC
CDR3aa: CASSPLGLAANEQFF
d_gene: TRBD2
abundance: .
j_gene: TRBJ2-1
v_gene: TRBV18

CDR3nt: TGTGCCAGCAGCTTAGCGCGGGTGCGGGGGGGCACAGATACGCAGTATTTT
CDR3aa: CASSLARVRGGTDTQYF
d_gene: TRBD2
abundance: .
j_gene: TRBJ2-3
v_gene: TRBV7-2

CDR3nt: TGCAGTGCTAGTTACGTCGGCGAGCAGTACTTC
CDR3aa: CSASYVGEQYF
d_gene: .
abundance: .
j_gene: TRBJ2-7
v_gene: TRBV20-1

CDR3nt: TGTGCCACCAGTGATTCCCTCTTTGGCAATCAGCCCCAGCATTTT
CDR3aa: CATSDSLFGNQPQHF
d_gene: .
abundance: .
j_gene: TRBJ1-5
v_gene: TRBV24-1

CDR3nt: TGCGCCAGCAGATCCCGGGAACTGAACACTGAAGCTTTCTTT
CDR3aa: CASRSRELNTEAFF
d_gene: .
abundance: .
j_gene: TRBJ1-1
v_gene: TRBV5-1

CDR3nt: TGTGCCAGCTCACCATTCACTAGCGGTAACACCGGGGAGCTGTTTTTT
CDR3aa: CASSPFTSGNTGELFF
d_gene: TRBD2
abundance: .
j_gene: TRBJ2-2
v_gene: TRBV18

CDR3nt: TGTGCCAGCAGCCCCCGGGGTAATAATTCACCCCTCCACTTT
CDR3aa: CASSPRGNNSPLHF
d_gene: .
abundance: .
j_gene: TRBJ1-6
v_gene: TRBV14

CDR3nt: TGTGCCAGCAGTCCTCAGGGGTTTTTGCAGTATTTT
CDR3aa: CASSPQGFLQYF
d_gene: .
abundance: .
j_gene: TRBJ2-3
v_gene: TRBV28

CDR3nt: TGCGCCAGCAGCTTGCTCCAGGGGGGCTCCTACGAGCAGTACTTC
CDR3aa: CASSLLQGGSYEQYF
d_gene: .
abundance: once
j_gene: TRBJ2-7
v_gene: TRBV5-1